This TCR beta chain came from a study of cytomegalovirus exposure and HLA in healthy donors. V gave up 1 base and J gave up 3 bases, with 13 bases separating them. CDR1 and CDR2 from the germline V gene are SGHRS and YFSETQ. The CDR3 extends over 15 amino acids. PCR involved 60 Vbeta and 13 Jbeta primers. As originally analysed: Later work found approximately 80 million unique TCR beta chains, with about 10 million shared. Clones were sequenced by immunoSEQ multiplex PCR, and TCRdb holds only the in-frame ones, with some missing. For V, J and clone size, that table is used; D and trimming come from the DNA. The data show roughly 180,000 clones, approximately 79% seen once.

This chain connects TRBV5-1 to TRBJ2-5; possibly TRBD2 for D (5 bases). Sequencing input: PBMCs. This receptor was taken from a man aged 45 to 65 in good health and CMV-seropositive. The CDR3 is CASSLKLAGKETQYF. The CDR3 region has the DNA TGCGCCAGCAGCTTGAAGCTAGCCGGAAAAGAGACCCAGTACTTC.